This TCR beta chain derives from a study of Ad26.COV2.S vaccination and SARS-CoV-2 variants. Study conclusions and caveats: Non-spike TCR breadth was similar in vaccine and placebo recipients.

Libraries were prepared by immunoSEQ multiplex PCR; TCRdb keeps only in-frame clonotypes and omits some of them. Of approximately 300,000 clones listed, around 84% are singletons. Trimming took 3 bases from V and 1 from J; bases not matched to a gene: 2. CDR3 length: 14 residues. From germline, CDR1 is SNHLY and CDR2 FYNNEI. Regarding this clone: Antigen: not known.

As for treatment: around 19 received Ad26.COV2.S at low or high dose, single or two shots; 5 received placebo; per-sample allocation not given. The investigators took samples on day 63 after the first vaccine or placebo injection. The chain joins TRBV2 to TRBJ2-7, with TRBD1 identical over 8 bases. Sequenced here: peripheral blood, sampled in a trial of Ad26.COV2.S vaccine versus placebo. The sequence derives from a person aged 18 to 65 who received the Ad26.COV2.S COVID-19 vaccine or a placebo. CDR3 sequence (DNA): TGTGCCAGCAGTGAGCAGGGGGCTTCCTACGAGCAGTACTTC. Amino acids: CASSEQGASYEQYF. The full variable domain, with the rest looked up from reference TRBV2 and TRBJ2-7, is EPEVTQTPSHQVTQMGQEVILRCVPISNHLYFYWYRQILGQKVEFLVSFYNNEISEKSEIFDDQFSVERPDGSNFTLKIRSTKLEDSAMYFCASSEQGASYEQYFGPGTRLTVT.